These 15 T cell receptor beta chains were sequenced from one sample in a study of blood T cell repertoires in COVID-19 (dated by TCRdb to the early 2020s). Receptors were amplified or captured by the immunoSEQ multiplex PCR assay. Not all clones reach the TCRdb copy of this immuneACCESS table, which keeps in-frame sequences only. Checked studies attribute under half of the gap to unresolved V genes and leave the rest unexplained. The sample profile shows about 230,000 clones; more than 75% of them were found once. The biggest ten clones account for 11% of the sample. Source material: peripheral blood. Receptors were obtained from a man aged 45-65 years with COVID-19, enrolled during active disease.

J is TRBJ1-2 and V is TRBV19; the D is unclear. The CDR3 runs to 13 residues. From germline, CDR1 is LNHDA and CDR2 SQIVND (reference sequence). Trimming cost V 3 bases and J 4 bases, with 9 bases left between them. CDR3 sequence reads: CASSIQARYGYTF. CDR3 coding DNA: TGTGCCAGTAGTATCCAGGCCCGCTATGGCTACACCTTC.

The chain uses TRBV9 and TRBJ2-5; the D is unclear. V lost 0 bases, J lost 7 bases, and 13 bases lay in between. This CDR3 has 14 amino acids. Germline-derived CDR1 and CDR2 are SGDLS and YYNGEE. The CDR3 bases are TGTGCCAGCAGCGTAGAAGATTACAAGATGACCCAGTACTTC. It is translated as CASSVEDYKMTQYF.

The chain recombines TRBV7-9 with TRBJ1-2; D perhaps matches TRBD1 (5 bases). CDR3 length equals 14 residues. Germline lookup yields CDR1 SEHNR and CDR2 FQNEAQ (reference sequence). Trimming took off 7 bases at V and 6 bases at J, with 18 bases between the two ends. This chain's CDR3 is CASTRGGEKDGYTF. The CDR3 DNA is TGTGCCAGCACCCGGGGGGGAGAGAAAGATGGCTACACCTTC.

This clone was observed a single time. V gene TRBV19 combines with J gene TRBJ1-2, with a tentative D call TRBD1 (5 bases). This CDR3 is 13 amino acids long. Per the germline V gene, CDR1 is LNHDA and CDR2 is SQIVND (reference sequence). Trimming pared 6 bases from V and 0 bases from J, leaving 8 bases between. The CDR3 here is CASRGQANYGYTF. In DNA form, the CDR3 reads TGTGCCAGTAGAGGACAAGCTAACTATGGCTACACCTTC.

The CDR3 nucleotides read TGTGCCACGGGAACGGGGGGCCCGACACAAGAGACCCAGTACTTC. Its translation is CATGTGGPTQETQYF. This chain connects TRBV24-1 to TRBJ2-5, with D tentatively TRBD2 (7 bases). Germline lookup yields CDR1 KGHDR and CDR2 SFDVKD. The germline V and J ends were trimmed by 10 bases and 2 bases, with 19 bases remaining between them. The CDR3 is 15 residues long.

V is TRBV28 and J is TRBJ1-4; 8 bases match TRBD1. CDR3 length equals 14 residues. Germline loops: CDR1 MDHEN, CDR2 SYDVKM. V lost 10 bases, J lost 3 bases, and 7 bases stayed unmatched. The CDR3 nucleotides are TGTGCCATTAGAACAGGGGGGGCTAATGAAAAACTGTTTTTT. Amino acids: CAIRTGGANEKLFF.

The chain joins TRBV2 to TRBJ2-2; a possible D gene is TRBD1 (5 bases). Trimming removed 4 bases from V and 0 bases from J, with 6 bases in between. Per the germline V gene, CDR1 is SNHLY and CDR2 is FYNNEI. This CDR3 is 14 amino acids long. The CDR3 protein is CASSARANTGELFF. Written as DNA, the CDR3 is TGTGCCAGCAGTGCCAGGGCGAACACCGGGGAGCTGTTTTTT.

This clone was observed a single time. The V call is TRBV7-3, the J call TRBJ2-3; 9 bases line up with TRBD2. Unmatched junction bases numbered 13, after V lost 5 bases and J lost 1 base. Germline V gene data show CDR1 as SGHTA and CDR2 as FQGTGA. This CDR3 is 18 amino acids long. As DNA, the CDR3 is TGTGCCAGCAGCCGCTCTAGCGGGACCATACTCCGCACAGATACGCAGTATTTT. This gives the protein CASSRSSGTILRTDTQYF.

The rearrangement links TRBV6-1 to TRBJ1-4; D is unresolved. Trimming took off 0 bases at V and 11 bases at J, with 16 bases between the two ends. The germline V gene has CDR1 MNHNS and CDR2 SASEGT. This CDR3 comprises 15 residues. The CDR3 loop is CASSEASGGTKKLFF. CDR3 sequence (DNA): TGTGCCAGCAGTGAAGCGAGCGGAGGAACGAAGAAACTGTTTTTT.

This sequence joins TRBV7-3 and TRBJ2-3; no definite D call. CDR3 length: 15 amino acids. The V and J ends lost 1 base and 1 base respectively, with 9 bases between them. Germline-derived CDR1 and CDR2 are SGHTA and FQGTGA. CDR3 protein: CASSLSGIRTDTQYF. The CDR3 coding sequence is TGTGCCAGCAGCTTAAGCGGAATCCGCACAGATACGCAGTATTTT. Together with reference TRBV7-3 and TRBJ2-3, the CDR3 gives the full variable domain: GAGVSQTPSNKVTEKGKYVELRCDPISGHTALYWYRQSLGQGPEFLIYFQGTGAADDSGLPNDRFFAVRPEGSVSTLKIQRTERGDSAVYLCASSLSGIRTDTQYFGPGTRLTVL.

The chain uses TRBV5-1 and TRBJ1-2; 9 bases fit TRBD1. Trimming at V came to 4 bases and at J to 1 base, leaving 2 bases not matched to a gene. CDR3 size: 14 residues. In germline, CDR1 is SGHRS, CDR2 YFSETQ. The CDR3 sequence is CASSQTGGNYGYTF. The CDR3 nucleotides are TGCGCCAGCAGCCAGACAGGGGGTAACTATGGCTACACCTTC.

The rearrangement uses TRBV29-1 and TRBJ2-3, with D maybe TRBD1 (6 bases). The CDR3 is 13 residues long. The V end was cut by 4 bases, the J end by 7 bases, with 15 bases between. Germline CDR1 reads SQVTM; CDR2 reads ANQGSEA. The CDR3 DNA sequence: TGCAGCGTTGCAGGGCAGGGGTTCAATACGCAGTATTTT. It specifies CSVAGQGFNTQYF.

V usage is TRBV2 and J usage is TRBJ2-7, with 12 bases identical to TRBD1. V lost 0 bases, J lost 3 bases, and 18 bases stayed unmatched. CDR1 is SNHLY and CDR2 is FYNNEI in the germline V gene. The CDR3 runs to 21 residues. The CDR3 loop reads CASSEAPPGTGGEEGLYEQYF. The CDR3 nucleotides read TGTGCCAGCAGTGAAGCGCCGCCGGGGACAGGGGGCGAGGAGGGCCTCTACGAGCAGTACTTC.

The chain recombines TRBV4-1 with TRBJ1-5; D remains unclear. Trimming took 0 bases from V and 3 from J, leaving 12 bases between them. The CDR3 totals 16 residues. Germline V lookup: CDR1 MGHRA, CDR2 YSYEKL. The CDR3 loop reads CASSQESLADNQPQHF. The DNA of the CDR3 is TGCGCCAGCAGCCAAGAGAGCCTCGCGGACAATCAGCCCCAGCATTTT.

This clone has just one count. The chain has TRBV7-2 and TRBJ2-3; maybe TRBD2 (6 bases). The germline CDR1 and CDR2 sequences are SGHTA and FQGNSA. This CDR3 contains 14 residues. With 5 bases removed from V and 4 bases from J, the gap between germline ends came to 13 bases. CDR3 in amino acids: CASSPGTYPDTQYF. CDR3 in DNA: TGTGCCAGCAGCCCGGGGACTTACCCAGATACGCAGTATTTT.